In its sample, the clone carrying this T cell receptor beta chain was seen a few times. This specimen comes from a study of blood T cell repertoires in COVID-19. Overall study context: The United States, Italy and Spain supplied acute and convalescent COVID-19 samples.

This CDR3 is built from 18 residues. Losses at the gene ends were 5 bases for V and 3 bases for J; bases not matched to a gene: 11. CDR1 is SGHTA and CDR2 is FQGNSA in the germline V gene. Here immunoSEQ multiplex PCR was the method, and the copy in TCRdb shows in-frame clones only, minus some. The repertoire has over 140,000 clones, roughly four fifths of them found once; the top ten carry 4.5% to 5%. This receptor was identified in a woman of 80 years or more with active or convalescent COVID-19. The V gene is TRBV7-2, the J gene TRBJ1-3; TRBD1 aligns across 12 bases. The specimen was peripheral blood. The DNA for the CDR3 is TGTGCCAGCAGCCCCCGTTGGGACAGGGGGCTTCGTGGAAACACCATATATTTT. Encoded protein: CASSPRWDRGLRGNTIYF. Full variable domain (rest looked up from reference TRBV7-2 and TRBJ1-3): GAGVSQSPSNKVTEKGKDVELRCDPISGHTALYWYRQSLGQGLEFLIYFQGNSAPDKSGLPSDRFSAERTGGSVSTLTIQRTQQEDSAVYLCASSPRWDRGLRGNTIYFGEGSWLTVV.